These 22 T cell receptor beta chains came from one sample sequenced in a study of blood T cell repertoires in COVID-19. Clones were sequenced by immunoSEQ multiplex PCR, and TCRdb holds only the in-frame ones, with some missing. The sample comprises about 220,000 clones, about 88% of which are singletons, and around 9.6% rests with the top ten. Source material: peripheral blood. These receptors were obtained from a woman aged 45-59 years with COVID-19, enrolled during active disease.

This clone was recorded only once. The CDR3 region is CASSALGGSEAFF. The CDR3, as DNA: TGTGCCAGCAGTGCCCTCGGGGGGTCGGAAGCTTTCTTT. The chain uses TRBV6-4 and TRBJ1-1; D is possibly TRBD1 (5 bases). The germline V and J ends were trimmed by 4 bases and 8 bases, with 14 bases remaining between them. This CDR3 is 13 amino acids long. Germline V lookup: CDR1 MRHNA, CDR2 SNTAGT.

This chain uses TRBV24-1 with TRBJ2-4, with TRBD1 as a possible D gene (6 bases). Trimming left V 4 bases short and J 7 bases short, with 10 bases between. The CDR3 is 13 residues long. Germline-derived CDR1 and CDR2 are KGHDR and SFDVKD. CDR3 loop: CATSDPGVNIQYF. CDR3 DNA sequence: TGTGCCACCAGTGACCCAGGGGTGAACATTCAGTACTTC.

The chain employs TRBV10-2 and TRBJ2-7, with TRBD1 matching over 8 bases. Germline CDR1 reads WSHSY; CDR2 reads SAAADI. This CDR3 has 14 residues. V shed 2 bases and J 4 bases; nucleotides not matched to a gene: 4. The CDR3 protein is CASSEPRTGYEQYV. DNA for the CDR3: TGCGCCAGCAGTGAGCCTAGGACAGGGTACGAGCAGTACGTC.

The chain is built from TRBV30 and TRBJ1-5; 8 positions agree with TRBD1. Per germline, CDR1 GTSNPN and CDR2 SVGIG (reference sequence). V trimming: 3 bases; J trimming: 0 bases; junction bases outside the gene matches: 10. This CDR3 has 17 amino acids. CDR3 loop: CAWRRSGGLYSNQPQHF. The CDR3, as DNA: TGTGCCTGGAGGAGGTCAGGGGGCCTTTATAGCAATCAGCCCCAGCATTTT. Full variable domain (missing parts from reference TRBV30 and TRBJ1-5): SQTIHQWPATLVQPVGSPLSLECTVEGTSNPNLYWYRQAAGRGLQLLFYSVGIGQISSEVPQNLSASRPQDRQFILSSKKLLLSDSGFYLCAWRRSGGLYSNQPQHFGDGTRLSIL.

V usage is TRBV7-2 and J usage is TRBJ1-3; TRBD1 matches at 8 bases. V lost 2 bases, J lost 3 bases, and 6 bases stayed unmatched. Germline-derived CDR1 and CDR2 are SGHTA and FQGNSA. The CDR3 is made up of 16 amino acids. DNA of the CDR3: TGTGCCAGCAGCTTATTTGGACAGGGAGGTGGAAACACCATATATTTT. It translates to CASSLFGQGGGNTIYF.

This chain links TRBV12-5 with TRBJ2-3; 11 nucleotides match TRBD2. The CDR3 consists of 16 residues. From germline, CDR1 is LGHNT and CDR2 FRNRAP. Trimming at V came to 3 bases and at J to 6 bases, leaving 8 bases not matched to a gene. CDR3 sequence: CASGLSLAGGSDTQYF. The CDR3 nucleotides are TGTGCTAGTGGTTTAAGCCTAGCGGGGGGATCGGATACGCAGTATTTT.

The J gene is TRBJ1-2, the V gene TRBV5-1; D call uncertain. Germline V gene data show CDR1 as SGHRS and CDR2 as YFSETQ. The CDR3 is made up of 14 amino acids. Deletions cut 7 bases from V and 2 bases from J, with 15 bases between. This CDR3 reads CASRSSPENYGYTF. In DNA form, the CDR3 reads TGCGCCAGCCGTAGCTCACCGGAAAACTATGGCTACACCTTC.

The CDR3 DNA is TGTGCCAGTAGCTGGGGGGATGGGAGGTGGGGCCCCAAGCTGGACACTGAAGCTTTCTTT. This encodes CASSWGDGRWGPKLDTEAFF. The rearrangement uses TRBV19 and TRBJ1-1, with D possibly TRBD1 on 5 matching bases. V was trimmed by 6 bases and J by 3 bases, leaving 32 bases between them. The CDR3 length is 20 residues. Germline CDR1 is LNHDA and CDR2 is SQIVND (reference sequence).

The rearrangement links TRBV12-2 to TRBJ2-2; TRBD2 is the table's D call and was not checked against the DNA. TRBV12-2 is deemed a pseudogene. The CDR3 runs 15 residues. CDR3 coding DNA: TGTGCAAGTCGCTTATGGAGGGGTTTCCCCGGGGAGCTGTTTTTT. It is translated as CASRLWRGFPGELFF.

V gene TRBV28 combines with J gene TRBJ2-7; D might be TRBD1 (6 bases). V was trimmed by 2 bases and J by 0 bases, leaving 11 bases between them. Germline-derived CDR1 and CDR2 are MDHEN and SYDVKM. The CDR3 has 15 residues. CDR3 nucleotides: TGTGCCAGCAGTTTAATGGGGGCGAGCTCCTACGAGCAGTACTTC. Protein sequence: CASSLMGASSYEQYF.

This chain joins TRBV13 and TRBJ2-3; 9 bases match TRBD1. Germline V gene lookup returns CDR1 PRHDT and CDR2 FYEKMQ (reference sequence). V trimming: 8 bases; J trimming: 4 bases; junction bases outside the gene matches: 4. The CDR3 covers 13 residues. Here the CDR3 reads CASRDRVSDTQYF. The CDR3 coding sequence is TGTGCCAGCCGGGACAGGGTATCAGATACGCAGTATTTT.

The chain couples TRBV24-1 to TRBJ2-3, with TRBD1 identical over 8 bases. The V gene end was trimmed by 8 bases and the J gene end by 0 bases; junction bases not matched to a gene: 3. This CDR3 is 14 amino acids long. Germline CDR1 reads KGHDR; CDR2 reads SFDVKD. The CDR3 protein is CATNDRGSTDTQYF. DNA for the CDR3: TGTGCCACCAACGACAGGGGTAGCACAGATACGCAGTATTTT.

CDR3 sequence: CATSGTSGGFNYNEQFF. The CDR3 DNA reads as TGTGCCACCAGTGGAACAAGCGGGGGGTTTAATTACAATGAGCAGTTCTTC. This chain joins TRBV24-1 and TRBJ2-1; TRBD2 agrees at 9 bases. Losses at the gene ends were 5 bases for V and 4 bases for J; bases not matched to a gene: 11. This CDR3 is built from 17 residues. From germline, CDR1 is KGHDR and CDR2 SFDVKD.

The gene calls are TRBV4-3 and TRBJ2-3; 8 nucleotides line up with TRBD2. Germline V gene data show CDR1 as LGHNA and CDR2 as YSLEER. The CDR3 runs 16 residues. The V and J ends lost 0 bases and 5 bases, in that order; junction bases with no gene match: 7. The CDR3 sequence is CASSQEERGTGDTQYF. In DNA, the CDR3 is TGCGCCAGCAGCCAAGAGGAGCGGGGGACGGGAGATACGCAGTATTTT.

The chain has TRBV12-5 and TRBJ2-7; the D gene is possibly TRBD1 (7 bases). V lost 1 base and J lost 2, with 18 bases in between. Per the germline V gene, CDR1 is LGHNT and CDR2 is FRNRAP. The CDR3 has 17 amino acids. The CDR3: CASGLARGRDRAYEQYF. DNA for the CDR3: TGTGCTAGTGGTTTGGCCCGGGGGCGGGACAGAGCCTACGAGCAGTACTTC.

The J gene is TRBJ1-2, the V gene TRBV19, with a weak D call TRBD1 (6 bases). Trimming took 7 bases from V and 2 from J, leaving 17 bases between them. In germline, CDR1 is LNHDA, CDR2 SQIVND (reference sequence). The CDR3 runs 15 residues. CDR3 in DNA: TGTGCCAGTATGCCTCGGGGGGCCCCCAACTATGGCTACACCTTC. This encodes CASMPRGAPNYGYTF.

The rearrangement links TRBV3-1 (or the pseudogene TRBV3-2) to TRBJ2-3; 12 positions match TRBD2. Germline CDR1 is LGHDT and CDR2 is YNNKEL (reference sequence). With 3 bases clipped from V and 5 bases from J, the junction kept 9 bases outside the gene matches. This CDR3 comprises 17 residues. In DNA, the CDR3 is TGTGCCAGCAGCCATCTCGGCACTAGCGGGGGGAGAGATACGCAGTATTTT. It translates to CASSHLGTSGGRDTQYF.

The chain is built from TRBV7-2 and TRBJ1-2; 7 nucleotides match TRBD1. This CDR3 has 16 residues. Per germline, CDR1 SGHTA and CDR2 FQGNSA. Losses at the gene ends were 6 bases for V and 8 bases for J; bases not matched to a gene: 18. The CDR3 spells CASRWDRLRPSEGYTF. Here the CDR3 DNA reads TGTGCCAGCAGGTGGGACAGACTCCGACCAAGCGAGGGCTACACCTTC.

This clone was counted between two and nine times. This CDR3 is also generated by other DNA sequences in the sample. CDR3 in amino acids: CASSVGQGGGYTF. The CDR3 DNA is TGTGCCAGTAGTGTGGGACAGGGAGGCGGCTACACCTTC. V usage is TRBV19 and J usage is TRBJ1-2; 9 bases map to TRBD1. CDR3 length: 13 amino acids. With V trimmed by 5 bases and J by 8 bases, 6 bases remained unmatched. Germline CDR1 is LNHDA and CDR2 is SQIVND (reference sequence).

The V and J genes are TRBV12-5 and TRBJ1-3; 7 bases are shared with TRBD1. Per germline, CDR1 LGHNT and CDR2 FRNRAP. The junction had 19 bases not matched to a gene; V was cut back by 6 bases and J by 11 bases. The CDR3 loop spans 16 amino acids. The CDR3 spells CASGIDRDHSGGAIYF. DNA for the CDR3: TGTGCTAGTGGCATAGACAGGGATCATAGTGGAGGCGCCATATATTTT.

The V gene is TRBV7-9, the J gene TRBJ2-6, with 14 bases matching TRBD2. The CDR3 consists of 19 residues. Losses at the gene ends were 1 base for V and 2 bases for J; bases not matched to a gene: 4. Germline CDR1 is SEHNR and CDR2 is FQNEAQ (reference sequence). The CDR3 reads CASSLGRLAGGPGANVLTF. The CDR3 coding sequence is TGTGCCAGCAGCTTAGGACGACTAGCGGGGGGGCCTGGGGCCAACGTCCTGACTTTC.

The chain is built from TRBV10-3 and TRBJ1-1; D perhaps matches TRBD1 (6 bases). The germline V gene encodes CDR1 ENHRY and CDR2 SYGVKD. V was pared by 0 bases and J by 3 bases, with 14 bases between. This CDR3 has 16 residues. Here the CDR3 DNA reads TGTGCCATCAGTGAGTCGATTGGGGGCTCGGACACTGAAGCTTTCTTT. It yields the protein CAISESIGGSDTEAFF.